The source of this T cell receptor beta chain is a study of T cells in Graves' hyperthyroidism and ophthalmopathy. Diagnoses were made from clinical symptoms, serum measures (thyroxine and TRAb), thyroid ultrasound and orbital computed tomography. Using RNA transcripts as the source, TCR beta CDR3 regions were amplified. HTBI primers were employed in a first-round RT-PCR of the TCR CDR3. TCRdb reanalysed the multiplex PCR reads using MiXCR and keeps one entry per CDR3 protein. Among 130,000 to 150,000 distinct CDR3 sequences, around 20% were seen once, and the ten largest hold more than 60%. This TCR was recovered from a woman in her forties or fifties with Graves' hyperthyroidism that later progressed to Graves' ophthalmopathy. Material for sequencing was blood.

The CDR3 DNA follows: TGTGCCAGCAGTTTAGGGCAGGGTACTGAAGCTTTCTTT. Its translation: CASSLGQGTEAFF. V and J are TRBV12-3 or TRBV12-4 and TRBJ1-1; weak D call: TRBD1 (5 bases). The CDR3 runs 13 residues. The V end lost 1 base, the J end lost 5 bases, and 8 bases lay between the germline ends.